The 16 T cell receptor beta chains given below trace back to one sample, sequenced in a study of shared clonotypes between healthy human individuals. Data came from immunoSEQ multiplex PCR; TCRdb stores just in-frame clones and leaves some out. The data show 90,000 to 120,000 clones, roughly 66% seen once. Sequencing was done on a sample of memory CD8+ T cells sorted from blood. Subset noted: CD45RO+ cells pooled with CCR7-negative TemRA cells. The receptors stem from a young woman in good health.

The chain uses TRBV27 and TRBJ2-7; possible D gene TRBD1, 6 bases. The germline V gene encodes CDR1 MNHEY and CDR2 SMNVEV (reference sequence). The CDR3 covers 15 residues. V was trimmed by 5 bases and J by 0 bases, leaving 14 bases between them. CDR3 nucleotides: TGTGCCAGCAGTCCGATGGACAGTTCCTCCTACGAGCAGTACTTC. Protein product: CASSPMDSSSYEQYF.

V and J are TRBV15 and TRBJ1-5, with 8 positions matching TRBD1. V was clipped by 4 bases and J by 6 bases; unmatched bases: 8. Germline V CDR1 and CDR2: LNHNV, YYDKDF (reference sequence). CDR3 length: 15 amino acids. CDR3: CATSTDRGRSQPQHF. CDR3 DNA: TGTGCCACCAGCACCGACAGGGGCCGGAGTCAGCCCCAGCATTTT.

This chain connects TRBV6-4 to TRBJ2-1; 9 nucleotides agree with TRBD2. With 7 bases clipped from V and 5 bases from J, the junction kept 9 bases outside the gene matches. The germline gives CDR1 MRHNA, CDR2 SNTAGT. The CDR3 spans 15 residues. The CDR3 sequence: CASTDSGSPHNEQFF. The CDR3 region has the DNA TGTGCCAGCACAGATAGCGGGAGTCCCCACAATGAGCAGTTCTTC.

This chain uses TRBV4-1 with TRBJ2-3, with TRBD2 matching 9 bases. Per germline, CDR1 MGHRA and CDR2 YSYEKL. The CDR3 is made up of 15 amino acids. The ends lost 0 bases at V and 5 bases at J; junction bases unmatched: 3. CDR3 DNA sequence: TGCGCCAGCAGCCAAGAGGCGGGAGGGGTAGATACGCAGTATTTT. Translation gives CASSQEAGGVDTQYF.

The J gene is TRBJ1-4, the V gene TRBV9; 7 nucleotides agree with TRBD1. Germline V gene data show CDR1 as SGDLS and CDR2 as YYNGEE. This CDR3 is built from 15 residues. Trimming at V came to 5 bases and at J to 2 bases, leaving 6 bases not matched to a gene. As DNA, the CDR3 is TGTGCCAGCAGGACAGGGATCGAGACTAATGAAAAACTGTTTTTT. Translated: CASRTGIETNEKLFF.

This chain connects TRBV4-1 to TRBJ2-7; the D call may be TRBD1 or TRBD2 (5 bases each). Germline CDR1 and CDR2: MGHRA and YSYEKL. The V end was cut by 0 bases, the J end by 4 bases, with 13 bases between. The CDR3 sequence is 15 residues long. The DNA of the CDR3 is TGCGCCAGCAGCCAAGATTCTATGTGGGGGTACGAGCAGTACTTC. This codes for CASSQDSMWGYEQYF.

This chain uses TRBV27 with TRBJ1-1, with 10 positions matching TRBD1. The J segment lost 3 bases and the V segment lost 6 bases, leaving 4 bases of the junction unmatched. Germline CDR1 reads MNHEY; CDR2 reads SMNVEV (reference sequence). The CDR3 sequence is 14 residues long. CDR3 DNA sequence: TGTGCCAGCAGCTATGGGACAGGGGACACTGAAGCTTTCTTT. It is translated as CASSYGTGDTEAFF.

V usage is TRBV2 and J usage is TRBJ2-1; D perhaps matches TRBD1 (5 bases). Germline assignment: CDR1 SNHLY and CDR2 FYNNEI. The CDR3 sequence is 13 residues long. With 6 bases removed from V and 3 bases from J, the gap between germline ends came to 9 bases. The CDR3 DNA reads TGTGCCAGCAGGCAGACAGACTACAATGAGCAGTTCTTC. It is translated as CASRQTDYNEQFF.

The rearrangement links TRBV28 to TRBJ2-7, with 11 bases fitting TRBD2. In germline, CDR1 is MDHEN, CDR2 SYDVKM. V was pared by 6 bases and J by 0 bases, with 10 bases of the junction left unmatched. The length of the CDR3 is 17 residues. The CDR3 DNA follows: TGTGCCAGCAGCCAGGCCGCTAGCGGGAGGAGCTCCTACGAGCAGTACTTC. This sequence encodes CASSQAASGRSSYEQYF.

The chain has TRBV27 and TRBJ2-7; 8 positions agree with TRBD1. Germline V gene lookup returns CDR1 MNHEY and CDR2 SMNVEV (reference sequence). The CDR3 is 14 amino acids. Trimming removed 3 bases from V and 5 bases from J; junction bases left unmatched: 6. The CDR3 DNA is TGTGCCAGCAGTTTTTGGCAGGGGGCGGACGAGCAGTACTTC. Protein product: CASSFWQGADEQYF.

This clone was seen just once. The chain employs TRBV5-1 and TRBJ2-5, with 8 bases lining up with TRBD2. V shed 4 bases, J shed 2 bases, and the junction held 13 bases outside the gene matches. Germline-derived CDR1 and CDR2 are SGHRS and YFSETQ. The CDR3 sequence is 17 residues long. CDR3 in DNA: TGCGCCAGCAGCGGGGGGGCACTGCGGGAGGCTCAAGAGACCCAGTACTTC. This encodes CASSGGALREAQETQYF.

The chain uses TRBV7-7 and TRBJ2-5; 8 bases map to TRBD1. Germline CDR1 and CDR2: SSHAT and FNYEAQ (reference sequence). This CDR3 comprises 13 residues. The ends lost 5 bases at V and 7 bases at J; junction bases unmatched: 6. The CDR3, as DNA: TGTGCCAGCAGCCCACAGGGGGTAGCGACCCAGTACTTC. It translates to CASSPQGVATQYF.

The chain carries TRBV11-2 and TRBJ2-5; weak D call: TRBD1 (8 bases). Looked up from germline, CDR1 is SGHAT and CDR2 is FQNNGV. V dropped 5 bases and J dropped 2 bases, with 18 bases sitting between them. The CDR3 has 16 residues. CDR3 protein: CASSPQGGILQETQYF. In DNA form, the CDR3 reads TGTGCCAGCAGCCCACAGGGGGGGATCTTACAAGAGACCCAGTACTTC.

This chain links TRBV7-9 with TRBJ1-2; D is possibly TRBD1 (5 bases). The CDR3 runs 14 residues. Trimming stripped 5 bases from V and 5 bases from J, with 15 bases between. Germline-derived CDR1 and CDR2 are SEHNR and FQNEAQ (reference sequence). The CDR3 coding sequence is TGTGCCAGCAGCCCCGCGGCGGGGCAATATGGCTACACCTTC. Translation gives CASSPAAGQYGYTF.

DNA of the CDR3: TGTGCCAGCAGCCGTAGGATCCCGGGACAGGGGTCTTACGAGCAGTACTTC. Translating it yields CASSRRIPGQGSYEQYF. The genes are TRBV11-2 and TRBJ2-7; 10 bases are shared with TRBD1. V was clipped by 5 bases and J by 4 bases; unmatched bases: 14. Per germline, CDR1 SGHAT and CDR2 FQNNGV. This CDR3 comprises 17 residues.

Points on this clone: This likely came from a read error, as a far larger clone is one base away. The chain employs TRBV4-1 and TRBJ1-2, with a tentative D call TRBD1 (5 bases). This CDR3 is built from 17 residues. Per the germline V gene, CDR1 is MGHRA and CDR2 is YSYEKL. CDR3 sequence: CASNQRPLQDLRDGYTF. The CDR3 nucleotides are TGCGCCAGCAACCAAAGACCGTTACAGGACCTGAGGGATGGCTACACCTTC.